The source of this TCR beta chain is a study of blood T cell repertoires in COVID-19 (TCRdb year 2020). Turning to the overall study: Collaborator samples came from the United States, Italy and Spain and covered acute and convalescent phases of COVID-19. The material from the prospective study consisted of cDNA or gDNA derived from T cells, B-cell-depleted T cells, or PBMCs. Deeply sampled blood TCRbeta repertoires from subjects exposed to, actively infected with, or recovered from COVID-19 were included in the dataset. The repertoires were made available in a free public database intended to serve as a resource for research on the immune response to SARS-CoV-2. Samples were obtained from the ongoing ImmuneRACE study (first 160 participants) and from 1,200 or so subjects provided by 6 global collaborators. Sample metadata almost always included a de-identified subject ID, COVID-19 status, age in years and sex. Where HLA class I and class II types were available, the types were taken from metadata supplied by the sample provider, not from assay-based typing. The study at large found these results: The amount of clinical and demographic metadata varied by source and participant and was provided uncurated.

The immunoSEQ Assay, a bias-controlled multiplex PCR, was used to amplify TCRbeta CDR3 regions from genomic DNA. Processing in the source paper ran as follows. Within the assay, amplification of reference gene primers was used to estimate how many nucleated cells each sample contained. Sequence reads were collapsed and filtered to measure the absolute abundance of every unique TCRbeta CDR3 rearrangement. For each sample, productive Simpson clonality was calculated as the square root of Simpson's diversity index over productive rearrangements. Not all clones reach the TCRdb copy of this immuneACCESS table, which keeps in-frame sequences only. Checked studies attribute under half of the gap to unresolved V genes and leave the rest unexplained. V, J and clone size reflect that table, while D and trimming were determined from the DNA. Here the sample has about 190,000 clones; around 80% occur a single time. Around 2.8% of the sample lies in the top ten.

This clone is a singleton in its sample. Its antigen target is currently unknown. No base quality values were provided; no much bigger clone lies one nucleotide off. The cysteine opens and the phenylalanine closes a CDR3 of 15 amino acids. Only the CDR3 part of the read is kept: 45 bases, read in frame from the first base. V trim: 6 bases; J trim: 4 bases; unmatched bases: 10. The germline V gene encodes CDR1 SNHLY and CDR2 FYNNEI. Whole blood was collected in K2EDTA tubes by collaborating institutions according to the institutions' own protocols. For TCRbeta analysis, collaborator samples were shipped as frozen whole blood, as isolated PBMCs, or as DNA extracted from either sample type.

The chain joins TRBV2 to TRBJ2-7; 9 bases in the middle match TRBD1. The sequencing input was peripheral blood. This clonotype was sampled from a woman of 80 years or more with active or convalescent COVID-19. The base sequence is TGTGCCAGCAGGGAAAAGACAGGGGGGCGGTACGAGCAGTACTTC. Translated, this is CASREKTGGRYEQYF.